These 4 T cell receptor beta chains came from one sample sequenced in a study of Ad26.COV2.S vaccination and SARS-CoV-2 variants. TCRdb's copy holds only in-frame clones and misses some; the assay was immunoSEQ multiplex PCR. The sample includes roughly 350,000 clones, around 88% of them seen just once. The treatment is: approximately 18 received Ad26.COV2.S at low or high dose, single or two shots; about 5 received placebo; per-sample allocation not given. Specimen acquisition occurred on day 63 following the initial vaccine or placebo injection. The specimen was peripheral blood, collected in a trial of Ad26.COV2.S vaccine versus placebo. The source is a person aged 18-65 years who received the Ad26.COV2.S COVID-19 vaccine or a placebo.

V and J are TRBV9 and TRBJ1-6, with D perhaps matching TRBD1 (6 bases). The CDR3 has 14 amino acids. Trimming shortened V by 3 bases and J by 4 bases, and 8 bases separated the two germline ends. Germline-derived CDR1 and CDR2 are SGDLS and YYNGEE. CDR3 in amino acids: CASSADRYNSPLHF. The CDR3 DNA follows: TGTGCCAGCAGCGCCGACAGGTATAATTCACCCCTCCACTTT.

J is TRBJ2-3 and V is TRBV19; D call uncertain. Per germline, CDR1 LNHDA and CDR2 SQIVND (reference sequence). Trimming removed 4 bases at V and 1 base at J, with 12 bases between. The CDR3 loop spans 15 amino acids. Here the CDR3 DNA reads TGTGCCAGTAGTACCGCCCCACAAGGCACAGATACGCAGTATTTT. As protein: CASSTAPQGTDTQYF.

The chain is built from TRBV29-1 and TRBJ2-7; D might be TRBD1 (5 bases). Germline lookup yields CDR1 SQVTM and CDR2 ANQGSEA. The CDR3 covers 12 residues. Trimming left V 4 bases short and J 5 bases short, with 12 bases between. The CDR3 protein is CSVGEIGDEQYF. The CDR3 DNA reads TGCAGCGTTGGAGAGATAGGGGACGAGCAGTACTTC.

The chain uses TRBV7-9 and TRBJ2-2; 7 positions agree with TRBD1. With 1 base clipped from V and 1 base from J, the junction kept 3 bases outside the gene matches. Germline CDR1 is SEHNR and CDR2 is FQNEAQ (reference sequence). This CDR3 region has 16 residues. CDR3 coding DNA: TGTGCCAGCAGCTTAGAGGGGACAGTGAACACCGGGGAGCTGTTTTTT. It translates to CASSLEGTVNTGELFF.